Presented here are 12 T cell receptor beta chains from one specimen sequenced in a study of shared clonotypes between healthy human individuals (dated by TCRdb to the early 2020s). Library method: the immunoSEQ multiplex PCR assay. As stored in TCRdb, this immuneACCESS dataset retains in-frame rearrangements with V and J assigned. A fraction of the clones does not appear; measured against another copy, unresolved V genes explain less than half of the discrepancy, and the remainder lacks a known reason. This sample has around 600,000 clones in its table, and approximately 97% of those were observed once. Of the sample, around 0.058% is held by the ten largest clones. The material sequenced was naive CD4+ T cells sorted from blood. The sample's cell subset or site label, in plain terms: CD45RA+ positively selected. The receptor source for this set is a young woman in good health.

V gene TRBV5-1 combines with J gene TRBJ2-5, with 8 bases identical to TRBD1. The J call is uncertain, as TRBJ2-7 better fits the DNA end. The CDR3 is 13 amino acids. CDR1 and CDR2 from the germline V gene are SGHRS and YFSETQ. The DNA for the CDR3 is TGCGCCAGCAGCTTGGGGGACAGGACCGAGCAGTACTTC. It is translated as CASSLGDRTEQYF.

V is TRBV28 and J is TRBJ2-3; 11 bases match TRBD2. This CDR3 contains 16 residues. Germline lookup yields CDR1 MDHEN and CDR2 SYDVKM. V shed 10 bases, J shed 0 bases, and the junction held 9 bases outside the gene matches. This CDR3 is CAIQGLAAFSTDTQYF. In nucleotides, the CDR3 is TGTGCCATCCAGGGACTAGCGGCATTTAGCACAGATACGCAGTATTTT.

The rearrangement uses TRBV18 and TRBJ1-1, with D unresolved. Germline V gene lookup returns CDR1 KGHSH and CDR2 LQKENI. The CDR3 extends over 16 amino acids. V was cut by 3 bases and J by 1 base, with 15 bases left in between. The DNA of the CDR3 is TGTGCCAGCTCACCGACTTTGGACGGGGAGAACACTGAAGCTTTCTTT. Its protein is CASSPTLDGENTEAFF.

The genes are TRBV7-9 and TRBJ2-3; 8 bases are shared with TRBD2. CDR1 SEHNR and CDR2 FQNEAQ come from the germline V gene (reference sequence). V trimming: 3 bases; J trimming: 1 base; junction bases outside the gene matches: 9. The CDR3 length is 17 residues. The CDR3 here is CASSLVLAGGGTDTQYF. The CDR3 DNA is TGTGCCAGCAGCTTGGTCCTGGCGGGAGGAGGCACAGATACGCAGTATTTT.

The V call is TRBV7-9, the J call TRBJ2-1; D is uncertain. This CDR3 region has 14 residues. The V and J ends lost 3 bases and 10 bases respectively, with 16 bases between them. The germline V gene has CDR1 SEHNR and CDR2 FQNEAQ (reference sequence). The CDR3 nucleotides are TGTGCCAGCAGCTTTGGGATCATGACCGGAGAGCAGTTCTTC. Translated: CASSFGIMTGEQFF.

V and J are TRBV28 and TRBJ1-2; 7 positions agree with TRBD1. The CDR3 sequence is 15 residues long. CDR1 and CDR2 from the germline V gene are MDHEN and SYDVKM. Trimming cost V 7 bases and J 4 bases; bases outside gene matches: 12. DNA for the CDR3: TGTGCCAGCATGACCGGGACAGATCCAGTCTATGGCTACACCTTC. Its protein product is CASMTGTDPVYGYTF.

The chain carries TRBV5-4 and TRBJ2-3; D not resolved. Germline lookup yields CDR1 SGHNT and CDR2 YYREEE (reference sequence). The CDR3 is 13 residues long. Trimming removed 2 bases at V and 3 bases at J, with 7 bases between. CDR3 DNA: TGTGCCAGCAGCTTTGTAGGAACAGATACGCAGTATTTT. Translating gives CASSFVGTDTQYF.

This rearrangement joins TRBV18 to TRBJ1-2; no firm D call. Germline values: CDR1 KGHSH, CDR2 LQKENI. This CDR3 region has 16 residues. The V gene lost 2 bases and the J gene lost 0 bases, with 13 bases spanning the gap. CDR3 in amino acids: CASSPWQVGANYGYTF. CDR3 bases: TGTGCCAGCTCACCATGGCAGGTGGGAGCTAACTATGGCTACACCTTC.

This chain joins TRBV28 and TRBJ2-1, with D possibly being TRBD1 or TRBD2 (5 bases each). The CDR3 totals 15 residues. Germline V CDR1 and CDR2: MDHEN, SYDVKM. Between the trimmed V and J ends, which lost 5 bases and 1 base, there was a span of 12 bases. This chain's CDR3 is CASSHSWGSYNEQFF. The CDR3 nucleotides read TGTGCCAGCAGTCACTCATGGGGGTCCTACAATGAGCAGTTCTTC.

This sequence joins TRBV5-1 and TRBJ2-5; TRBD2 aligns across 8 bases. This CDR3 is built from 16 residues. Unmatched junction bases numbered 10, after V lost 0 bases and J lost 6 bases. CDR1 is SGHRS and CDR2 is YFSETQ in the germline V gene. CDR3 coding DNA: TGCGCCAGCAGCTTGGAAGTAGGGGCTAGCGGGCAGACCCAGTACTTC. Its protein product is CASSLEVGASGQTQYF.

The rearrangement links TRBV5-6 to TRBJ2-4; TRBD1 matches at 7 bases. This CDR3 has 14 amino acids. Trimming removed 0 bases from V and 6 bases from J; junction bases left unmatched: 3. Germline V lookup: CDR1 SGHDT, CDR2 YYEEEE. The CDR3 region has the DNA TGTGCCAGCAGCTTGGGACAGGGTTCAAACATTCAGTACTTC. Translated: CASSLGQGSNIQYF.

V gene TRBV7-6 combines with J gene TRBJ2-1; D unclear. CDR3 length: 13 residues. Germline CDR1 SGHVS, CDR2 FNYEAQ. V was trimmed by 2 bases and J by 9 bases, leaving 11 bases between them. For the CDR3, the DNA is TGTGCCAGCAGCTTATTCACAGTACTTGAGCAGTTCTTC. It encodes CASSLFTVLEQFF.